This T cell receptor beta chain came from a study of blood T cell repertoires in COVID-19. The wider study: COVID-19 samples from acute and convalescent phases originated in the United States, Italy and Spain. T cells, B-cell-depleted T cells, or PBMCs provided the cDNA or gDNA that served as material.

As to this clone: This sample also contains other DNA sequences that code for the same CDR3.

The method was immunoSEQ multiplex PCR; TCRdb's version includes in-frame clones alone and lacks a portion of them. The repertoire holds about 65,000 clones, with 75% to 85% as singletons. The CDR3 is made up of 15 amino acids. V was trimmed by 0 bases and J by 2 bases, leaving 10 bases between them. In germline, CDR1 is MNHEY, CDR2 SVGAGI. Material: peripheral blood. V is TRBV6-5 and J is TRBJ1-1; a weak D match, TRBD1 (5 bases). The clonotype originates from a man aged 80 or over with acute or convalescent COVID-19. CDR3 loop: CASSYSSRANTEAFF. The CDR3 DNA reads as TGTGCCAGCAGTTACTCGAGCAGGGCTAACACTGAAGCTTTCTTT.